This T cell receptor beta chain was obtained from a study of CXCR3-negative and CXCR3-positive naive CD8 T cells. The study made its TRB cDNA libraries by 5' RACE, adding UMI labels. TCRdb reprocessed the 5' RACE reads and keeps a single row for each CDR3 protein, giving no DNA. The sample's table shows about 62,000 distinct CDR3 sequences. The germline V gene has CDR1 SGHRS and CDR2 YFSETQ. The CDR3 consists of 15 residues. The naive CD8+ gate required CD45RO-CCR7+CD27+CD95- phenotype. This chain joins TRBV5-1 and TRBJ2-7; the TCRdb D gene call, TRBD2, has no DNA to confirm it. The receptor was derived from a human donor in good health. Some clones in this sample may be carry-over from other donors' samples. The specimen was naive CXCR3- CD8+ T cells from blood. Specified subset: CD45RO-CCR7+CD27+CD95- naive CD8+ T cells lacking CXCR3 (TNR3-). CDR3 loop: CASSFTSGISYEQYF.